A single sample is the source of the 31 T cell receptor beta chains below, sequenced in a study of cytomegalovirus exposure and HLA in healthy donors. 13 Jbeta primers and 60 Vbeta primers were used for the PCR. Assay: immunoSEQ multiplex PCR; the TCRdb copy retains only in-frame clones and omits some. The sample contains 120,000 to 150,000 clones, roughly 76% of which appear only once. Sequenced input: PBMCs. The receptor set was obtained from a female donor in good health and CMV-seronegative.

The genes are TRBV7-9 and TRBJ2-7; maybe TRBD1 (5 bases). V lost 10 bases and J 5 bases, leaving 15 bases between the germline ends. Germline lookup yields CDR1 SEHNR and CDR2 FQNEAQ (reference sequence). CDR3 length equals 12 residues. The CDR3 is CAIPWGKDEQYF. The DNA of the CDR3 is TGTGCCATCCCATGGGGCAAAGACGAGCAGTACTTC.

The chain recombines TRBV7-9 with TRBJ2-2, with D tentatively TRBD2 (5 bases). The CDR3 consists of 14 residues. Germline V lookup: CDR1 SEHNR, CDR2 FQNEAQ (reference sequence). Trimming cost V 7 bases and J 1 base, with 10 bases left between them. The CDR3 region has the DNA TGTGCCAGCATTCCCCGGGGGAACACCGGGGAGCTGTTTTTT. This codes for CASIPRGNTGELFF.

The chain uses TRBV6-5 and TRBJ2-1, with 7 bases lining up with TRBD2. The CDR3 length is 16 residues. The V gene end was trimmed by 4 bases and the J gene end by 0 bases; junction bases not matched to a gene: 6. Germline values: CDR1 MNHEY, CDR2 SVGAGI. Here the CDR3 DNA reads TGTGCCAGCAGTTCTCCGGCGGGAGACTCCTACAATGAGCAGTTCTTC. It is translated as CASSSPAGDSYNEQFF.

The chain combines TRBV29-1 with TRBJ2-7; 7 nucleotides match TRBD2. This CDR3 spans 16 amino acids. CDR1 is SQVTM, CDR2 ANQGSEA, per germline. J lost 4 bases, V lost 4 bases, and 16 bases had no gene match. In nucleotides, the CDR3 is TGCAGCGTTGGGGGCCTTGGTGCGGGAGAGTCTTACGAGCAGTACTTC. This encodes CSVGGLGAGESYEQYF.

The DNA for the CDR3 is TGTGCCAGCAGTTTCCCTTACGAGCAGTACTTC. It translates to CASSFPYEQYF. The J gene is TRBJ2-7, the V gene TRBV27; D uncertain. Germline lookup yields CDR1 MNHEY and CDR2 SMNVEV (reference sequence). Trimming pared 3 bases from V and 4 bases from J, leaving 4 bases between. This CDR3 region has 11 residues.

The chain couples TRBV6-5 to TRBJ2-3, with TRBD2 matching 8 bases. Germline CDR1 reads MNHEY; CDR2 reads SVGAGI. The CDR3 is made up of 15 amino acids. Trimming removed 5 bases from V and 3 bases from J; junction bases left unmatched: 7. The CDR3 DNA reads TGTGCCAGCAGTCGCGGGAGGTTGAGGACAGATACGCAGTATTTT. This gives the protein CASSRGRLRTDTQYF.

The chain links TRBV9 to TRBJ2-5; D gene unclear. Germline V gene data show CDR1 as SGDLS and CDR2 as YYNGEE. The CDR3 has 13 amino acids. V was clipped by 3 bases and J by 1 base, with 7 bases between them. The CDR3 DNA reads as TGTGCCAGCAGCGGAGTACCCCAAGAGACCCAGTACTTC. Its protein product is CASSGVPQETQYF. The variable domain in full, completed from reference TRBV9 and TRBJ2-5, reads DSGVTQTPKHLITATGQRVTLRCSPRSGDLSVYWYQQSLDQGLQFLIQYYNGEERAKGNILERFSAQQFPDLHSELNLSSLELGDSALYFCASSGVPQETQYFGPGTRLLVL.

V is TRBV28 and J is TRBJ2-3; TRBD2 matches 12 bases. The CDR3 has 17 residues. The V gene end was trimmed by 4 bases and the J gene end by 2 bases; junction bases not matched to a gene: 7. From germline, CDR1 is MDHEN and CDR2 SYDVKM. This CDR3 is CASSSGLAGSSTDTQYF. As DNA, the CDR3 is TGTGCCAGCAGTTCAGGACTAGCGGGGAGTTCCACAGATACGCAGTATTTT.

The chain carries TRBV27 and TRBJ2-1; D is possibly TRBD1 (5 bases). CDR1 and CDR2 from the germline V gene are MNHEY and SMNVEV (reference sequence). The CDR3 is made up of 15 amino acids. Trimming stripped 3 bases from V and 6 bases from J, with 15 bases between. DNA of the CDR3: TGTGCCAGCAGTTTTGGGGCAGGTATCCCCAATGAGCAGTTCTTC. Residues: CASSFGAGIPNEQFF.

This clone was picked up a small number of times. The chain has TRBV11-2 and TRBJ2-1, with TRBD1 identical over 7 bases. Germline-derived CDR1 and CDR2 are SGHAT and FQNNGV. CDR3 length equals 13 residues. J lost 9 bases, V lost 6 bases, and 8 bases had no gene match. The CDR3 is CASRSTGEGEQFF. The CDR3 DNA reads as TGTGCCAGCAGATCAACAGGGGAAGGTGAGCAGTTCTTC.

The V call is TRBV5-1, the J call TRBJ1-3, with 7 nucleotides matching TRBD1. Losses at the gene ends were 5 bases for V and 0 bases for J; bases not matched to a gene: 11. The CDR3 runs to 17 residues. Per germline, CDR1 SGHRS and CDR2 YFSETQ. Here the CDR3 DNA reads TGCGCCAGCAGAGGAGCGGCGACAGGGAGCTCTGGAAACACCATATATTTT. Translating it yields CASRGAATGSSGNTIYF. The entire variable domain, with the rest obtained from reference TRBV5-1 and TRBJ1-3, is as follows: KAGVTQTPRYLIKTRGQQVTLSCSPISGHRSVSWYQQTPGQGLQFLFEYFSETQRNKGNFPGRFSGRQFSNSRSEMNVSTLELGDSALYLCASRGAATGSSGNTIYFGEGSWLTVV.

V and J are TRBV5-1 and TRBJ2-7; no clear D gene. Germline CDR1 is SGHRS and CDR2 is YFSETQ. This CDR3 spans 12 amino acids. Trimming removed 4 bases at V and 1 base at J, with 6 bases between. For the CDR3, the DNA is TGCGCCAGCAGCCTCCCGTCCTACGAGCAGTACTTC. This codes for CASSLPSYEQYF.

V gene TRBV6-5 combines with J gene TRBJ1-1; D not certain. This CDR3 spans 13 amino acids. With 5 bases removed from V and 11 bases from J, the gap between germline ends came to 18 bases. Germline CDR1 is MNHEY and CDR2 is SVGAGI. The chain's CDR3 is CASSPQMDGKAFF. The CDR3 DNA is TGTGCCAGCAGTCCCCAGATGGACGGGAAGGCTTTCTTT.

J is TRBJ1-1 and V is TRBV10-3; D is ambiguous. Trimming cost V 9 bases and J 1 base, with 18 bases left between them. The V gene's germline CDR1 is ENHRY and CDR2 SYGVKD. The CDR3 covers 15 residues. The DNA of the CDR3 is TGTGCCATTCACGACGGGTTTCTCAAGAACACTGAAGCTTTCTTT. Encoded protein: CAIHDGFLKNTEAFF.

As regards this clone: Given the absence of the conserved phenylalanine or tryptophan at the CDR3 end, a read error is likely. The CDR3 coding sequence is TGTGCCAGCAGCACCTTCGGTAGCAATCAGCCCCAGCATGTT. Translated: CASSTFGSNQPQHV. The rearrangement joins TRBV5-6 to TRBJ1-5; no firm D call. The CDR3 is made up of 14 amino acids. V was pared by 4 bases and J by 0 bases, with 8 bases between. The germline CDR1 and CDR2 sequences are SGHDT and YYEEEE.

The gene calls are TRBV30 and TRBJ2-1; 8 bases are shared with TRBD2. V shed 4 bases, J shed 8 bases, and the junction held 7 bases outside the gene matches. CDR3 length: 13 residues. Germline V gives CDR1 GTSNPN, CDR2 SVGIG (reference sequence). The CDR3 DNA reads as TGTGCCTGGACCCCAGCGGGAGTCCATGAGCAGTTCTTC. It specifies CAWTPAGVHEQFF.

The J gene is TRBJ1-1, the V gene TRBV28; possible D gene TRBD1, 6 bases. Germline V CDR1 and CDR2: MDHEN, SYDVKM. This CDR3 has 14 residues. The ends were cut back, 3 bases at V and 0 bases at J, with 8 bases in the middle. CDR3: CASSFGGVNTEAFF. For the CDR3, the DNA is TGTGCCAGCAGTTTTGGGGGCGTGAACACTGAAGCTTTCTTT.

The chain joins TRBV29-1 to TRBJ2-1; 8 bases align to TRBD2. In germline, CDR1 is SQVTM, CDR2 ANQGSEA. J was trimmed by 6 bases and V by 3 bases; bases with no gene match: 4. The CDR3 has 13 amino acids. The DNA for the CDR3 is TGCAGCGTTGAGGGGACTAGTCTCAATGAGCAGTTCTTC. This encodes CSVEGTSLNEQFF.

This clone was found a few times. The chain has TRBV19 and TRBJ2-7; 11 positions match TRBD2. V was pared by 7 bases and J by 3 bases, with 5 bases of the junction left unmatched. This CDR3 region has 14 residues. From germline, CDR1 is LNHDA and CDR2 SQIVND (reference sequence). CDR3 coding DNA: TGTGCCAGTAACACCGGGACTAGCGGCTACGAGCAGTACTTC. It is translated as CASNTGTSGYEQYF.

V usage is TRBV21-1 and J usage is TRBJ1-1; the DNA was not used to check the table's D call, TRBD1. TRBV21-1 is assigned pseudogene status. The CDR3 covers 21 residues. The CDR3 is CASSKEGVGGQGPRMNTEAFF. In nucleotides, the CDR3 is TGTGCCAGCAGCAAAGAGGGTGTGGGGGGACAGGGGCCGCGCATGAACACTGAAGCTTTCTTT.

This chain uses TRBV5-1 with TRBJ2-7; D gene ambiguous. Trimming shortened V by 1 base and J by 4 bases, and 12 bases separated the two germline ends. Germline V gene sequence: CDR1 SGHRS, CDR2 YFSETQ. The CDR3 covers 14 residues. In DNA form, the CDR3 reads TGCGCCAGCAGCTTGATTACTCGCGAGTACGAGCAGTACTTC. As protein: CASSLITREYEQYF.

J is TRBJ2-2 and V is TRBV6-5, with D tentatively TRBD2 (5 bases). CDR3 length equals 14 residues. V shed 2 bases and J shed 6 bases, with 10 bases lying between them. Germline values: CDR1 MNHEY, CDR2 SVGAGI. The CDR3 spells CASSYNGGAGELFF. The CDR3 DNA sequence: TGTGCCAGCAGTTACAATGGAGGAGCCGGGGAGCTGTTTTTT.

This chain joins TRBV2 and TRBJ2-5, with D perhaps matching TRBD1 (5 bases). This CDR3 region has 15 residues. The germline V gene encodes CDR1 SNHLY and CDR2 FYNNEI. V was pared by 7 bases and J by 2 bases, with 17 bases between. The CDR3 loop is CASKLSTTGQETQYF. Here the CDR3 DNA reads TGTGCCAGCAAACTCTCCACCACAGGTCAAGAGACCCAGTACTTC.

V and J are TRBV5-1 and TRBJ2-5; the match to TRBD1 covers 7 bases. Germline V CDR1 and CDR2: SGHRS, YFSETQ. V shed 1 base and J 0 bases; nucleotides not matched to a gene: 6. This CDR3 is built from 16 residues. The CDR3: CASSLYGQANQETQYF. The CDR3 nucleotides read TGCGCCAGCAGCTTGTACGGACAGGCGAACCAAGAGACCCAGTACTTC.

This chain's CDR3 is CASSAKLAGVEQYF. In DNA form, the CDR3 reads TGTGCCAGCAGTGCTAAACTAGCGGGAGTCGAGCAGTACTTC. J is TRBJ2-7 and V is TRBV2, with 11 bases matching TRBD2. Germline loops: CDR1 SNHLY, CDR2 FYNNEI. Trimming took 4 bases from V and 6 from J; bases not matched to a gene: 5. The CDR3 runs to 14 residues. Looking up the rest from reference TRBV2 and TRBJ2-7 gives the full variable domain: EPEVTQTPSHQVTQMGQEVILRCVPISNHLYFYWYRQILGQKVEFLVSFYNNEISEKSEIFDDQFSVERPDGSNFTLKIRSTKLEDSAMYFCASSAKLAGVEQYFGPGTRLTVT.

The V call is TRBV4-2, the J call TRBJ1-5; 8 bases fit TRBD1. Germline lookup yields CDR1 LGHNA and CDR2 YNFKEQ. The V segment lost 4 bases and the J segment 0 bases; nucleotides outside the gene matches: 2. The length of the CDR3 is 15 residues. CDR3 sequence reads: CASSPGTGSNQPQHF. The CDR3 DNA is TGTGCCAGCAGCCCGGGGACAGGTAGCAATCAGCCCCAGCATTTT.

The rearrangement joins TRBV29-1 to TRBJ2-2; D call uncertain. CDR1 is SQVTM, CDR2 ANQGSEA, per germline. V lost 4 bases and J lost 7, with 13 bases in between. CDR3 length: 13 amino acids. CDR3 in amino acids: CSVVRFADGELFF. The CDR3 DNA reads as TGCAGCGTTGTAAGGTTCGCGGACGGGGAGCTGTTTTTT.

The rearrangement uses TRBV5-1 and TRBJ1-1, with 8 bases identical to TRBD1. The V and J ends lost 4 bases and 0 bases, in that order; junction bases with no gene match: 5. This CDR3 contains 15 residues. Germline values: CDR1 SGHRS, CDR2 YFSETQ. CDR3 coding DNA: TGCGCCAGCAGCCAACAGGGGGGTATGAACACTGAAGCTTTCTTT. As protein: CASSQQGGMNTEAFF.

The chain uses TRBV27 and TRBJ2-5; TRBD1 aligns across 7 bases. There are 14 residues in the CDR3. The germline CDR1 and CDR2 sequences are MNHEY and SMNVEV (reference sequence). Trimming took 2 bases from V and 5 from J; bases not matched to a gene: 5. The CDR3 DNA reads TGTGCCAGCAGTTTAAATAGGGGGCCGGAGACCCAGTACTTC. It specifies CASSLNRGPETQYF.

The J gene is TRBJ2-1, the V gene TRBV29-1, with D perhaps TRBD2 (5 bases). Germline V gives CDR1 SQVTM, CDR2 ANQGSEA. CDR3 size: 15 residues. V was cut by 6 bases and J by 4 bases, with 19 bases left in between. The CDR3: CSVKPGLRNYNEQFF. The CDR3 coding sequence is TGCAGCGTAAAACCGGGATTACGTAATTACAATGAGCAGTTCTTC.

The chain joins TRBV5-1 to TRBJ2-1; perhaps TRBD1 as D (6 bases). The germline V and J ends were trimmed by 4 bases and 3 bases, with 14 bases remaining between them. This CDR3 comprises 15 residues. Germline V gene lookup returns CDR1 SGHRS and CDR2 YFSETQ. In DNA form, the CDR3 reads TGCGCCAGCAGCCCGGACAGCAACTACTACAATGAGCAGTTCTTC. This translates into CASSPDSNYYNEQFF.